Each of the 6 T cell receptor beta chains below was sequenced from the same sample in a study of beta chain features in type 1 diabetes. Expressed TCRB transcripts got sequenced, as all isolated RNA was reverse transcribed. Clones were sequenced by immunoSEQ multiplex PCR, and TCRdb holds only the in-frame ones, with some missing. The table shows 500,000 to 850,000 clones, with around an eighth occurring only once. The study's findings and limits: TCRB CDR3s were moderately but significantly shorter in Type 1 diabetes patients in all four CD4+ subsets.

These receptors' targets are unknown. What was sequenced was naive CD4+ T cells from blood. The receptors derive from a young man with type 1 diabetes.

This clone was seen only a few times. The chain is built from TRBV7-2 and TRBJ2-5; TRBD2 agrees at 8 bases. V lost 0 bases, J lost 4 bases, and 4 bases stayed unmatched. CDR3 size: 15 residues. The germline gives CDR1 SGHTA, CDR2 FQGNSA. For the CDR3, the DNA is TGTGCCAGCAGCTTAGCGGGACTAGGCACAGAGACCCAGTACTTC. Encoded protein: CASSLAGLGTETQYF.

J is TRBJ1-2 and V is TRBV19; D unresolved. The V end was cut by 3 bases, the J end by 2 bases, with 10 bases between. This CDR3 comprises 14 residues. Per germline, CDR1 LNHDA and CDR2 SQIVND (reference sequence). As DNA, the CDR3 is TGTGCCAGTAGTATTGGGCAGACGAACTATGGCTACACCTTC. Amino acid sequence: CASSIGQTNYGYTF.

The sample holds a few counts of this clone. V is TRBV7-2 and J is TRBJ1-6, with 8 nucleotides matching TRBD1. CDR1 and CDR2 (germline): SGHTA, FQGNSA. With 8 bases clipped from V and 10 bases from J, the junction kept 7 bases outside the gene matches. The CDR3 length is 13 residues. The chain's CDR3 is CASLQGVGSPLHF. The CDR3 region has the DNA TGTGCCAGCCTACAGGGGGTTGGATCACCCCTCCACTTT.

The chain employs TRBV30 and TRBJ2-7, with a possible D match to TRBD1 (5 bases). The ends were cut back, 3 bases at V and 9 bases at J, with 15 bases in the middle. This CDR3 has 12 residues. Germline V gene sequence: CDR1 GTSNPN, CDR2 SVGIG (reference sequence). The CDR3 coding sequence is TGTGCCTGGAGCGGATACAGGAACGTGCAGTACTTC. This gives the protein CAWSGYRNVQYF.

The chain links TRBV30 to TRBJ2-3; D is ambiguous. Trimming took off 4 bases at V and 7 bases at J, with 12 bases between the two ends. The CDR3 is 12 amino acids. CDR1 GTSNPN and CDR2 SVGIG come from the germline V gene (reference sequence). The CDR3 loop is CAWNHGRYTQYF. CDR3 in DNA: TGTGCCTGGAACCATGGCCGATATACGCAGTATTTT.

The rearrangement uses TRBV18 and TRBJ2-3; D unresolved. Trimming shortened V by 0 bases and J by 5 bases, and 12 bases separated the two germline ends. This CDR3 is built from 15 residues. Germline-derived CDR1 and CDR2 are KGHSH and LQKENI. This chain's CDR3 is CASSPPPGWEDTQYF. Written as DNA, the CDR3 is TGTGCCAGCTCACCACCGCCCGGGTGGGAAGATACGCAGTATTTT.